These 23 T cell receptor beta chains were sequenced from one sample in a study of blood T cell repertoires in COVID-19. Data came from immunoSEQ multiplex PCR; TCRdb stores just in-frame clones and leaves some out. Here the sample spans tens of thousands of clones, roughly 83% being singletons. Sequenced sample: peripheral blood. The receptors derive from a human donor in a cohort sampled during active COVID-19.

This clone was detected once. The gene calls are TRBV5-5 and TRBJ2-5, with D possibly TRBD1 on 6 matching bases. V shed 1 base and J shed 5 bases, with 15 bases lying between them. CDR1 is SGHKS, CDR2 YYEKEE, per germline (reference sequence). CDR3 length equals 15 residues. CDR3 residues: CASSLWGRVLETQYF. The CDR3 coding sequence is TGTGCCAGCAGCTTGTGGGGGCGGGTCCTGGAGACCCAGTACTTC.

This chain links TRBV28 with TRBJ2-7; 9 bases align to TRBD2. This CDR3 comprises 17 residues. Germline V CDR1 and CDR2: MDHEN, SYDVKM. Losses at the gene ends were 7 bases for V and 2 bases for J; bases not matched to a gene: 15. The CDR3 region is CASNVKAGGTGTYEQYF. The CDR3 bases are TGTGCCAGCAACGTGAAGGCGGGAGGGACGGGGACCTACGAGCAGTACTTC.

This clone appeared a few times. V gene TRBV5-1 combines with J gene TRBJ2-1; 8 bases map to TRBD2. Germline V gene sequence: CDR1 SGHRS, CDR2 YFSETQ. Losses at the gene ends were 0 bases for V and 4 bases for J; bases not matched to a gene: 3. This CDR3 has 15 residues. The CDR3 region is CASSLVGGEYNEQFF. The CDR3 nucleotides are TGCGCCAGCAGCTTGGTCGGGGGGGAATACAATGAGCAGTTCTTC.

This clone showed up just once. This sequence joins TRBV19 and TRBJ2-5; 12 bases line up with TRBD2. The CDR3 sequence is 18 residues long. V shed 4 bases, J shed 5 bases, and the junction held 14 bases outside the gene matches. Germline V gene sequence: CDR1 LNHDA, CDR2 SQIVND (reference sequence). The CDR3 is CASSNPPGGLAGRETQYF. The CDR3 nucleotides read TGTGCCAGTAGTAACCCCCCCGGTGGACTAGCGGGACGTGAGACCCAGTACTTC.

The gene calls are TRBV11-3 and TRBJ2-1; D remains ambiguous. The germline V gene has CDR1 SGHNT and CDR2 YENEEA. CDR3 length equals 15 residues. Deletions cut 2 bases from V and 1 base from J, with 9 bases between. CDR3 nucleotides: TGTGCCAGCAGCTTATACGGTTTGTCCTACAATGAGCAGTTCTTC. The encoded protein is CASSLYGLSYNEQFF.

The chain carries TRBV28 and TRBJ2-7; 9 bases agree with TRBD1. J lost 6 bases, V lost 4 bases, and 10 bases had no gene match. Germline loops: CDR1 MDHEN, CDR2 SYDVKM. CDR3 length: 15 residues. DNA of the CDR3: TGTGCCAGCAGTTCCCATGGGACAGGGTCCCCCGAGCAGTACTTC. Translation: CASSSHGTGSPEQYF.

This clone is judged medium-sized. This chain connects TRBV2 to TRBJ2-5; TRBD1 is a possible D gene (6 bases). V lost 0 bases to trimming and J lost 7 bases, with 9 bases between them. This CDR3 is 13 amino acids long. Germline loops: CDR1 SNHLY, CDR2 FYNNEI. Here the CDR3 DNA reads TGTGCCAGCAGTGAAGCTGAAGGGGGGACCCAGTACTTC. Translating it yields CASSEAEGGTQYF.

The J gene is TRBJ2-1, the V gene TRBV9; 12 positions match TRBD2. Germline lookup yields CDR1 SGDLS and CDR2 YYNGEE. CDR3 length equals 14 residues. Trimming removed 3 bases from V and 8 bases from J; junction bases left unmatched: 3. The CDR3 is CASSGASGGDEQFF. The CDR3 coding sequence is TGTGCCAGCAGCGGGGCTAGCGGGGGGGATGAGCAGTTCTTC.

This clone was counted once. The chain combines TRBV12-3 or TRBV12-4 with TRBJ2-7, with 11 bases lining up with TRBD1. The trim removed 4 bases at V and 6 bases at J, leaving 2 bases unmatched. This CDR3 is built from 13 residues. The CDR3 loop reads CASSSGTGGEQYF. In DNA, the CDR3 is TGTGCCAGCAGTTCTGGGACAGGGGGCGAGCAGTACTTC.

This clone is termed medium-sized (0.01 to 0.1%). The chain combines TRBV11-2 with TRBJ1-5; perhaps TRBD1 as D (5 bases). Germline loops: CDR1 SGHAT, CDR2 FQNNGV. The V gene lost 1 base and the J gene lost 8 bases, with 15 bases spanning the gap. The CDR3 has 15 amino acids. This CDR3 reads CASSLAGGRDEPQHF. DNA of the CDR3: TGTGCCAGCAGCTTAGCCGGGGGTAGGGATGAGCCCCAGCATTTT.

Details on this clone: An end of the junction does not agree with germline; a read error may underlie this. The chain links TRBV7-7 to TRBJ2-1; D is perhaps TRBD1 (6 bases). CDR1 is SSHAT, CDR2 FNYEAQ, per germline (reference sequence). The CDR3 is 13 amino acids. The CDR3 region is CASSQGSGNEQFF. The CDR3, as DNA: TGTGCTAGCAGCCAGGGGAGCGGAAATGAGCAGTTCTTC. Full variable domain (rest looked up from reference TRBV7-7 and TRBJ2-1): GAGVSQSPRYKVTKRGQDVTLRCDPISSHATLYWYQQALGQGPEFLTYFNYEAQPDKSGLPSDRFSAERPEGSISTLTIQRTEQRDSAMYRCASSQGSGNEQFFGPGTRLTVL.

The CDR3 loop is CASSSRPRTDTQYF. CDR3 nucleotides: TGCGCCAGCAGTAGTAGGCCCAGGACAGATACGCAGTATTTT. The chain uses TRBV10-1 and TRBJ2-3; D is undetermined. CDR3 length: 14 residues. Looked up from germline, CDR1 is WNHNN and CDR2 is SYGVQD (reference sequence). Trimming pared 5 bases from V and 3 bases from J, leaving 12 bases between.

This clone was seen a few times. The V and J genes are TRBV28 and TRBJ1-2; D ambiguous. From germline, CDR1 is MDHEN and CDR2 SYDVKM. This CDR3 contains 13 residues. The V end lost 4 bases, the J end lost 8 bases, and 14 bases lay between the germline ends. The CDR3, as DNA: TGTGCCAGCAGTTCCGTACCCTACGGGGGCTACACCTTC. Protein product: CASSSVPYGGYTF.

The chain carries TRBV2 and TRBJ2-7; 15 bases fit TRBD2. V was clipped by 4 bases and J by 6 bases; unmatched bases: 4. The CDR3 totals 15 residues. Germline CDR1 is SNHLY and CDR2 is FYNNEI. CDR3 coding DNA: TGTGCCAGCAGTGTGGGGACTAGCGGGAGGCCCGAGCAGTACTTC. Translating gives CASSVGTSGRPEQYF.

This clone has a single count. The V call is TRBV18, the J call TRBJ1-6; 7 nucleotides line up with TRBD1. This CDR3 region has 14 residues. Germline V gene lookup returns CDR1 KGHSH and CDR2 LQKENI. V dropped 2 bases and J dropped 5; count of bases not matched to a gene: 0. In nucleotides, the CDR3 is TGTGCCAGCTCACCAGGGACAGATAATTCACCCCTCCACTTT. It specifies CASSPGTDNSPLHF.

This clone turned up a few times. The rearrangement uses TRBV19 and TRBJ1-5, with TRBD1 as a possible D gene (6 bases). Germline V gene sequence: CDR1 LNHDA, CDR2 SQIVND (reference sequence). This CDR3 has 13 residues. Trimming left V 7 bases short and J 5 bases short, with 12 bases between. CDR3 residues: CASTWDTYQPQHF. The CDR3, as DNA: TGTGCCAGTACCTGGGACACGTATCAGCCCCAGCATTTT.

The CDR3 nucleotides are TGTGCCAGCAGTGAAGCGGGGGCCCGGAGCGCTGGAAACACCATATATTTT. It translates to CASSEAGARSAGNTIYF. The V call is TRBV6-1, the J call TRBJ1-3; tentative D call: TRBD1 (6 bases). This CDR3 contains 17 residues. Germline CDR1 reads MNHNS; CDR2 reads SASEGT. Trimming removed 0 bases from V and 2 bases from J, with 14 bases in between.

The gene calls are TRBV4-1 and TRBJ2-4, with TRBD1 as a possible D gene (6 bases). The V and J ends lost 0 bases and 0 bases respectively, with 21 bases between them. CDR3 length: 20 residues. Germline CDR1 reads MGHRA; CDR2 reads YSYEKL. This CDR3 is CASSQDRQTGDLLAKNIQYF. The CDR3 DNA follows: TGCGCCAGCAGCCAAGATCGACAGACAGGAGATTTACTAGCCAAAAACATTCAGTACTTC.

DNA of the CDR3: TGTGCCAGCAGTCCCGGCCTGGCTAGAGGCAATGAGCAGTTCTTC. Encoded protein: CASSPGLARGNEQFF. The chain is built from TRBV11-3 and TRBJ2-1; D not certain. The germline V and J ends were trimmed by 6 bases and 6 bases, with 18 bases remaining between them. This CDR3 has 15 amino acids. Germline V gene sequence: CDR1 SGHNT, CDR2 YENEEA. The variable domain in full, with the rest retrieved from reference TRBV11-3 and TRBJ2-1, is EAGVVQSPRYKIIEKKQPVAFWCNPISGHNTLYWYLQNLGQGPELLIRYENEEAVDDSQLPKDRFSAERLKGVDSTLKIQPAELGDSAVYLCASSPGLARGNEQFFGPGTRLTVL.

The chain carries TRBV6-1 and TRBJ2-4; TRBD1 might be the D (5 bases). CDR3 length: 15 residues. Germline V gene lookup returns CDR1 MNHNS and CDR2 SASEGT. Trimming cost V 1 base and J 2 bases, with 9 bases left between them. CDR3 amino acids: CASSEGPGTKNIQYF. The CDR3 DNA reads as TGTGCCAGCAGTGAAGGACCAGGGACCAAAAACATTCAGTACTTC.

The chain employs TRBV6-6 and TRBJ1-1; 10 bases map to TRBD1. CDR3 size: 16 residues. CDR1 is MNHNY, CDR2 SVGAGI, per germline (reference sequence). The V segment lost 4 bases and the J segment 5 bases; nucleotides outside the gene matches: 10. This chain's CDR3 is CASSSVGTGVRTEAFF. CDR3 DNA: TGTGCCAGCAGTTCCGTGGGGACAGGGGTGAGGACTGAAGCTTTCTTT.

The chain employs TRBV11-2 and TRBJ1-4, with a weak D call TRBD1 (5 bases). The CDR3 is 11 residues long. CDR1 SGHAT and CDR2 FQNNGV come from the germline V gene. V gave up 3 bases and J gave up 12 bases, with 8 bases separating them. DNA of the CDR3: TGTGCCAGCAGCTTGGAAGGGGAACTGTTTTTT. Translation gives CASSLEGELFF.

This clone has only one observation. The rearrangement joins TRBV6-1 to TRBJ1-4, with a weak D call TRBD1 (6 bases). With 3 bases removed from V and 5 bases from J, the gap between germline ends came to 13 bases. The CDR3 has 15 amino acids. Germline CDR1 is MNHNS and CDR2 is SASEGT. The CDR3, as DNA: TGTGCCAGCAGTGAGGCCGGGACACTCAATGAAAAACTGTTTTTT. This gives the protein CASSEAGTLNEKLFF.